This TCR beta chain was retrieved from a study of blood T cell repertoires in COVID-19. About the study: COVID-19 samples from acute and convalescent phases originated in the United States, Italy and Spain. The analysed material was cDNA or gDNA that came from T cells, B-cell-depleted T cells, or PBMCs.

Germline lookup yields CDR1 MNHEY and CDR2 SMNVEV (reference sequence). Trimming left V 3 bases short and J 1 base short, with 9 bases between. The CDR3 runs to 14 residues. Authors' analysis steps: Amplification from reference gene primers served as the basis for estimated nucleated cell counts. Here immunoSEQ multiplex PCR was the method, and the copy in TCRdb shows in-frame clones only, minus some. The DNA gave D and trimming, while V, J and clone size come from that table. The sample includes around 110,000 clones, over 55% of them seen just once. This TCR was sampled from a human donor with acute or convalescent COVID-19. The donor label of this sample is uncertain. V and J are TRBV27 and TRBJ1-2, with D possibly matching TRBD1 (6 bases). Sequences were obtained from peripheral blood. CDR3 bases: TGTGCCAGCAGTTTGGCAGGGGATAACTATGGCTACACCTTC. This codes for CASSLAGDNYGYTF.